This T cell receptor beta chain was found in a study of cytomegalovirus exposure and HLA in healthy donors. On this clone: The antigen remains unidentified.

CDR1 and CDR2 from the germline V gene are MGHRA and YSYEKL. V lost 3 bases and J lost 4, with 12 bases in between. The CDR3 totals 14 residues. Study-wide results and limits: An apparent linkage of common viral pathogens to several of the most significant clusters emerged in a later analysis.

The PCR had 60 Vbeta and 13 Jbeta primers. The data were produced by immunoSEQ multiplex PCR, yet TCRdb's version contains in-frame clones alone and is incomplete. The sample records about 240,000 clones, roughly 78% being singletons. The sequence came from a boy under 18 in good health and CMV-seronegative. Sequencing was carried out using PBMCs. The rearrangement links TRBV4-1 to TRBJ2-5, with D unresolved. CDR3 nucleotide sequence: TGCGCCAGCAGCCACCCCCTTAGGAGAGAGACCCAGTACTTC. Protein sequence: CASSHPLRRETQYF.